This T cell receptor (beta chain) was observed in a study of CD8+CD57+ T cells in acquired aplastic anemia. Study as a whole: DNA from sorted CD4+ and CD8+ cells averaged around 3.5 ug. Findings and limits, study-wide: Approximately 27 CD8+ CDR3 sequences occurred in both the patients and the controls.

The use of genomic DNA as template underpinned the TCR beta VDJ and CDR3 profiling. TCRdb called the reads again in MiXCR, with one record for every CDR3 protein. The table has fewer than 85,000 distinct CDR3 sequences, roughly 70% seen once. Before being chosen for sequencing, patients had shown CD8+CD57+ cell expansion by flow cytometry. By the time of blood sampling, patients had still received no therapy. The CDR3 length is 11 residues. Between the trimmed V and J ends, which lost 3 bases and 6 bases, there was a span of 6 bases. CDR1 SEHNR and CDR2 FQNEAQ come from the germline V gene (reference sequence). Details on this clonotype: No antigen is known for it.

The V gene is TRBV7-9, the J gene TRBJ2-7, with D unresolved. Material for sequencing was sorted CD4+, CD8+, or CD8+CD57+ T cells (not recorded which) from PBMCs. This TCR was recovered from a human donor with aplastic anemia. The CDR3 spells CASSFFGEQYF. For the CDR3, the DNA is TGTGCCAGCAGCTTTTTTGGCGAGCAGTACTTC.